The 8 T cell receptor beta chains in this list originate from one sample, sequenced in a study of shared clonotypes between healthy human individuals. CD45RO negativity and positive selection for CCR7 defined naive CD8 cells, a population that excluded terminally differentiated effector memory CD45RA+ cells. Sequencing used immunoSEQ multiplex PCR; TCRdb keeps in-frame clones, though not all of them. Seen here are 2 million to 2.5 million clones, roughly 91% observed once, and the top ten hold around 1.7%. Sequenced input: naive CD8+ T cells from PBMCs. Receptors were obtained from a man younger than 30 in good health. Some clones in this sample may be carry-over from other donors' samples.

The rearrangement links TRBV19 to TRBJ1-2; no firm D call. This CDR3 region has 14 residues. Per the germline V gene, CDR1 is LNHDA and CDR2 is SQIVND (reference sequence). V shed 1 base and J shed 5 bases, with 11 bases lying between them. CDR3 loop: CASSIAPPQYGYTF. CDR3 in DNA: TGTGCCAGTAGTATAGCCCCACCGCAGTATGGCTACACCTTC. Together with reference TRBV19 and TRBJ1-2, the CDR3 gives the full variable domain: DGGITQSPKYLFRKEGQNVTLSCEQNLNHDAMYWYRQDPGQGLRLIYYSQIVNDFQKGDIAEGYSVSREKKESFPLTVTSAQKNPTAFYLCASSIAPPQYGYTFGSGTRLTVV.

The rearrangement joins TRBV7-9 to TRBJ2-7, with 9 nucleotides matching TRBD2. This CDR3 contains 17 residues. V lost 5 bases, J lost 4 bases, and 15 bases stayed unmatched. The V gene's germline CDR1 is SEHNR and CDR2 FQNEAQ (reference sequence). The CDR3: CASSPPGLAGVYYEQYF. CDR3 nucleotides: TGTGCCAGCAGCCCGCCGGGTTTAGCGGGAGTCTATTACGAGCAGTACTTC.

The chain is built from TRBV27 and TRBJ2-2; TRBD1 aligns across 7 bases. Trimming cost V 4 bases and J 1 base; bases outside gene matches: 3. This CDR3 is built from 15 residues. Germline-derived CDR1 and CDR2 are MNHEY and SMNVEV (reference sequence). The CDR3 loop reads CASSYRTGNTGELFF. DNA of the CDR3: TGTGCCAGCAGTTATCGGACAGGGAACACCGGGGAGCTGTTTTTT.

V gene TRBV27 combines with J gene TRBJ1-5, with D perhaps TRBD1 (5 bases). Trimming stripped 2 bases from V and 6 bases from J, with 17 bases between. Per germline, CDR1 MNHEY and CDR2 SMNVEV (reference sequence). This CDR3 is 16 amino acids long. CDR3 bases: TGTGCCAGCAGTTTAGGGGCAGGCGATCGTCCTCAGCCCCAGCATTTT. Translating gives CASSLGAGDRPQPQHF.

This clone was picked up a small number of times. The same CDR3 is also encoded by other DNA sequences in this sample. Here the CDR3 reads CASSPGQLEAFF. DNA for the CDR3: TGTGCCAGCAGTCCTGGACAGCTTGAAGCTTTCTTT. The V call is TRBV7-9, the J call TRBJ1-1; weak D call: TRBD1 (6 bases). The CDR3 runs 12 residues. The V gene lost 6 bases and the J gene lost 7 bases, with 12 bases spanning the gap. Germline V gene sequence: CDR1 SEHNR, CDR2 FQNEAQ (reference sequence).

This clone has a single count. CDR3 in amino acids: CATQPGGAYEQYF. The CDR3 nucleotides are TGTGCCACGCAACCGGGGGGGGCCTACGAGCAGTACTTC. The chain combines TRBV27 with TRBJ2-7; 8 bases align to TRBD2. The CDR3 runs 13 residues. Looked up from germline, CDR1 is MNHEY and CDR2 is SMNVEV (reference sequence). The J segment lost 2 bases and the V segment lost 10 bases, leaving 7 bases of the junction unmatched.

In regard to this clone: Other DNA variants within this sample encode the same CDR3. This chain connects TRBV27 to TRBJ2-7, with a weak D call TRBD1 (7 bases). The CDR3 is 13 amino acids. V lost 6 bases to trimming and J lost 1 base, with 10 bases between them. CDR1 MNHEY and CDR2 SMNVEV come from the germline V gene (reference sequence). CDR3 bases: TGTGCCAGCAGCGCGGGACAGTCCTACGAGCAGTACTTC. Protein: CASSAGQSYEQYF.

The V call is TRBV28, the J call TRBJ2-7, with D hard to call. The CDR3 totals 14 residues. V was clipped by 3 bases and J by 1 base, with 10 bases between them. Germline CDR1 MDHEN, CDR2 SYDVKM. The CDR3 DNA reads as TGTGCCAGCAGTTTCGGGTTAGGTTCCTACGAGCAGTACTTC. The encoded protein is CASSFGLGSYEQYF.